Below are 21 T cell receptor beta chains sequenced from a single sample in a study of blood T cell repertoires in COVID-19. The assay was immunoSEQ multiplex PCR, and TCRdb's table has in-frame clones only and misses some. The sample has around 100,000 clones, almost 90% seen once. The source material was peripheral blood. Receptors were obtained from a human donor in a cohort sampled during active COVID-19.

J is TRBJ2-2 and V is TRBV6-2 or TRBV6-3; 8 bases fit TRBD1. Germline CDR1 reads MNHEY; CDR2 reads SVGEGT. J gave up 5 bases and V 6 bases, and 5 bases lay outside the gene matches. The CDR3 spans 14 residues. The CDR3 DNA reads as TGTGCCAGCAGCCAGGACAGGGAAACCGGGGAGCTGTTTTTT. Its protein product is CASSQDRETGELFF.

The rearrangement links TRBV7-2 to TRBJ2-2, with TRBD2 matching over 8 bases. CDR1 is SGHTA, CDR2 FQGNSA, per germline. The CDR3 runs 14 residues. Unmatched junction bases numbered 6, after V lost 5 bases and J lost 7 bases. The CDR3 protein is CASSRISGNGELFF. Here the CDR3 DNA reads TGTGCCAGCAGCCGGATTAGCGGGAACGGGGAGCTGTTTTTT.

CDR3 nucleotide sequence: TGTGCCACCAGTGAGTCTAGGGGGCAGGTAACTGAAGCTTTCTTT. This sequence encodes CATSESRGQVTEAFF. The V gene is TRBV24-1, the J gene TRBJ1-1; 7 bases map to TRBD1. V was clipped by 4 bases and J by 5 bases; unmatched bases: 9. CDR3 length: 15 amino acids. Germline values: CDR1 KGHDR, CDR2 SFDVKD.

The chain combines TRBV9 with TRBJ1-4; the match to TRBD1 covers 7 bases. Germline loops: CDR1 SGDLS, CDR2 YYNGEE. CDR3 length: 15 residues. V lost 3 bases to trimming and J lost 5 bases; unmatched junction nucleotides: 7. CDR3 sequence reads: CASSARQGQNEKLFF. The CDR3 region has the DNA TGTGCCAGCAGCGCCAGACAGGGCCAGAATGAAAAACTGTTTTTT.

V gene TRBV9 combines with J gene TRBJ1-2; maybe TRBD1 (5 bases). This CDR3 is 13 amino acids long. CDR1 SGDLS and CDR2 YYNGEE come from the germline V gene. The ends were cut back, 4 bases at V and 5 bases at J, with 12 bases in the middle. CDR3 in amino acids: CASSPQVGYGYTF. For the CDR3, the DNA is TGTGCCAGCAGCCCACAGGTTGGGTATGGCTACACCTTC.

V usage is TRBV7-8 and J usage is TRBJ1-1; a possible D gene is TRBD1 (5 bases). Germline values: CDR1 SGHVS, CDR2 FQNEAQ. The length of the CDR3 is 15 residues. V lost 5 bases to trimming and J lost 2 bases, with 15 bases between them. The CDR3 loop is CASSPGRAGNTEAFF. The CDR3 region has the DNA TGTGCCAGCAGCCCAGGGAGGGCAGGAAACACTGAAGCTTTCTTT.

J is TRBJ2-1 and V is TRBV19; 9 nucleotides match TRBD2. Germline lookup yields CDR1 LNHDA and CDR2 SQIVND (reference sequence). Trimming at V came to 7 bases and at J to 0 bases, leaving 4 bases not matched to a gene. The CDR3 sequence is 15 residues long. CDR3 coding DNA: TGTGCCAGTAAAGCGGGAGGAAGCTCCTACAATGAGCAGTTCTTC. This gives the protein CASKAGGSSYNEQFF.

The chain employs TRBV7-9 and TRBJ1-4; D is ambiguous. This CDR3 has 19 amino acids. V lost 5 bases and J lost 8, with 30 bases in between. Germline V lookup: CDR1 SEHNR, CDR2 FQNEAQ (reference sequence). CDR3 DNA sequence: TGTGCCAGCAGCAGCTTAATAGGTGGTGATGGAGCACAATTCGAAAAACTGTTTTTT. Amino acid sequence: CASSSLIGGDGAQFEKLFF.

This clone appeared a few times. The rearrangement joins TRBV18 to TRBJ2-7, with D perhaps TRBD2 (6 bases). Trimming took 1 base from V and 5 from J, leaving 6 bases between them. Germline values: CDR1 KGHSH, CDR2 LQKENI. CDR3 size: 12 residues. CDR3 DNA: TGTGCCAGCTCACCACGACTAGACGAGCAGTACTTC. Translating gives CASSPRLDEQYF.

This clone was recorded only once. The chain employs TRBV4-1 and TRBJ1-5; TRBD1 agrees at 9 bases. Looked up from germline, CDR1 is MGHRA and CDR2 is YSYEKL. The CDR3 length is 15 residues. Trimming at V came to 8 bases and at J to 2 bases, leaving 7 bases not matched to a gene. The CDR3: CASLQGANRNQPQHF. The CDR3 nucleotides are TGCGCCAGCTTACAGGGGGCTAATCGCAATCAGCCCCAGCATTTT.

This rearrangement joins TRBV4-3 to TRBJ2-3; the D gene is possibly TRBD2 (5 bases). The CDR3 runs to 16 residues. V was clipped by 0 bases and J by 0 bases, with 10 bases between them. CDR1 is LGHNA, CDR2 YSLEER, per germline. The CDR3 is CASSQDRGSSTDTQYF. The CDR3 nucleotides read TGCGCCAGCAGCCAAGATCGAGGGAGCAGCACAGATACGCAGTATTTT.

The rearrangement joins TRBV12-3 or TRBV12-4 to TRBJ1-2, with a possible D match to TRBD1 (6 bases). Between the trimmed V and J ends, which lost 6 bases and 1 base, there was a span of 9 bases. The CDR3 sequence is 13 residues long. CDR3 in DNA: TGTGCCAGCAGGGGGGCCCGTAACTATGGCTACACCTTC. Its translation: CASRGARNYGYTF.

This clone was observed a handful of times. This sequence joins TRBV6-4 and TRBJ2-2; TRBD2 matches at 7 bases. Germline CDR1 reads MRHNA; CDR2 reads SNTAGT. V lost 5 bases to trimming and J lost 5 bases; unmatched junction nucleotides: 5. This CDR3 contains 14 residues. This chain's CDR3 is CASSSGTDTGELFF. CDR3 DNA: TGTGCCAGCAGTAGCGGGACGGATACCGGGGAGCTGTTTTTT.

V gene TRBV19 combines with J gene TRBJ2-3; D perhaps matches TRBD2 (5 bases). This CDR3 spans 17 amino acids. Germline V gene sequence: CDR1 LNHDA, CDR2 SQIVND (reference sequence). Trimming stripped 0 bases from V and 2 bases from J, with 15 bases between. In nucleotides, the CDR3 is TGTGCCAGTAGTATAGATCGGGATAGCGCTTACACAGATACGCAGTATTTT. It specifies CASSIDRDSAYTDTQYF. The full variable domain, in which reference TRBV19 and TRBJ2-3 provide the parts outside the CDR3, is DGGITQSPKYLFRKEGQNVTLSCEQNLNHDAMYWYRQDPGQGLRLIYYSQIVNDFQKGDIAEGYSVSREKKESFPLTVTSAQKNPTAFYLCASSIDRDSAYTDTQYFGPGTRLTVL.

CDR3: CAISPGTGNEQYF. The CDR3 nucleotides read TGTGCCATCAGTCCCGGGACAGGGAACGAGCAGTACTTC. The chain joins TRBV10-3 to TRBJ2-7; 9 bases agree with TRBD1. J lost 5 bases, V lost 5 bases, and 4 bases had no gene match. CDR3 length: 13 amino acids. The germline gives CDR1 ENHRY, CDR2 SYGVKD.

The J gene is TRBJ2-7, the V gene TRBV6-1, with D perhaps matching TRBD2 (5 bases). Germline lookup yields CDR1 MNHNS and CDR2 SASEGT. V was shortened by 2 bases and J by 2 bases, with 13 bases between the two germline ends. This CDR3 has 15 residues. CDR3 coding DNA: TGTGCCAGCAGTGAATCGCGGGTGTGGACCTACGAGCAGTACTTC. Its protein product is CASSESRVWTYEQYF.

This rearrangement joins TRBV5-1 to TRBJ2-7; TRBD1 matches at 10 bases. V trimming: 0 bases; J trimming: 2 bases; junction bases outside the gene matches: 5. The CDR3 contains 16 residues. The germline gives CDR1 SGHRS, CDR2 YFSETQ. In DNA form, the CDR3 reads TGCGCCAGCAGCTTGGCCGGGGGACAGGGGACCTACGAGCAGTACTTC. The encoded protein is CASSLAGGQGTYEQYF.

In DNA, the CDR3 is TGTGCCAGCAGCCTTACCGGACTAGGGAAGACCCAGTACTTC. It specifies CASSLTGLGKTQYF. J is TRBJ2-5 and V is TRBV3-1 (or the pseudogene TRBV3-2), with 7 bases that match TRBD2. The CDR3 sequence is 14 residues long. Germline assignment: CDR1 LGHDT and CDR2 YNNKEL (reference sequence). The V segment lost 4 bases and the J segment 6 bases; nucleotides outside the gene matches: 8.

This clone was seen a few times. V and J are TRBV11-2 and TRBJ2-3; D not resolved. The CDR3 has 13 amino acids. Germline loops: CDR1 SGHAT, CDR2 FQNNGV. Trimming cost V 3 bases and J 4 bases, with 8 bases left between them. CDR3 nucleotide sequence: TGTGCCAGCAGCTTTCTTCAGGCAGATACGCAGTATTTT. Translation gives CASSFLQADTQYF.

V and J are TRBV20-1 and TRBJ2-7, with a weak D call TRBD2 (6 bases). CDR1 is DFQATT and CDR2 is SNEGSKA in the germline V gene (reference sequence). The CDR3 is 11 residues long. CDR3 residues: CRSRGTYEQYF. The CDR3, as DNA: TGCAGATCTCGGGGGACCTACGAGCAGTACTTC.

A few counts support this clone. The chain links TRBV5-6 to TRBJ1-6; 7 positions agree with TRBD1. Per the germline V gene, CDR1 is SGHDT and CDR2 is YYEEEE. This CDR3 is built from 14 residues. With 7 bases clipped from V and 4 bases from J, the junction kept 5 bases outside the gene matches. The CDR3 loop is CASALDRYNSPLHF. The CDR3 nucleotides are TGTGCCAGCGCGTTGGACAGGTATAATTCACCCCTCCACTTT. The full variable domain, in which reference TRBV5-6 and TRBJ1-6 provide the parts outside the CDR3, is DAGVTQSPTHLIKTRGQQVTLRCSPKSGHDTVSWYQQALGQGPQFIFQYYEEEERQRGNFPDRFSGHQFPNYSSELNVNALLLGDSALYLCASALDRYNSPLHFGNGTRLTVT.